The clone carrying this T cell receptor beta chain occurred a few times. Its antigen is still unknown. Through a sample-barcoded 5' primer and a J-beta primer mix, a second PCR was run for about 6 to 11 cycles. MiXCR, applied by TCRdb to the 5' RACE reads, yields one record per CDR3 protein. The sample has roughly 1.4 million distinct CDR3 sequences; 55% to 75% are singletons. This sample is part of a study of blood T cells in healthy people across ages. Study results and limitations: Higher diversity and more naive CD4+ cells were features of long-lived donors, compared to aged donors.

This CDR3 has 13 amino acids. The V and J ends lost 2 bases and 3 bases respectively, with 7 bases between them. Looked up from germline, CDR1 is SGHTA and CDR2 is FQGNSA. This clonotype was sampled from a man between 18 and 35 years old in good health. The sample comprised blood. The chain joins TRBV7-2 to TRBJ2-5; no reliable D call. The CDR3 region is CASSLNRKETQYF. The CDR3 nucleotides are TGTGCCAGCAGCTTAAATCGAAAAGAGACCCAGTACTTC.